These T cell receptor beta chains were read from a single sample in a study of CD4 T cells in lung cancer. TCRdb's copy holds only in-frame clones and misses some; the assay was immunoSEQ multiplex PCR. The repertoire consists of roughly 9,300 clones, with 50% to 75% occurring once and the leading ten covering 15% to 17%. The source material was normal lung tissue taken away from the tumor. The source is a man aged 55 to 70 with non-small cell lung cancer. CDR3s leave out the opening cysteine and the closing phenylalanine or tryptophan. D genes are given only for firm matches.

>11|TRBV7-2|.
ASSSPRAHEQF
>9|TRBV20-1|.
SLGGNTEAF
>14|TRBV5-1|.
ASSLEVGGGTDTQY
>11|TRBV29-1|.
SVDASGWGGAF
>14|TRBV19|TRBD1
ASSIFGQGNADTQY
>12|TRBV4-1|TRBD1
ASSQWTGANEQF
>14|TRBV9|.
ASSVDKGGSHNEQF
>13|TRBV19|.
ASSMALPFYNEQF
>14|TRBV28|TRBD1
ASSLGRGQMNTEAF
>13|TRBV25-1|.
ASSNELADQETQY
>11|TRBV5-1|.
ASSLRGGETQY
>12|TRBV6-5|TRBD1
ASSLGTGGNTIY
>13|TRBV28|TRBD2
ASSLGRESYNEQF
>13|TRBV11-2|TRBD2
ASSLGSQRGETQY
>12|TRBV19|.
ASSMASTSGELF
>9|TRBV6-5|.
ASKGLEGYT